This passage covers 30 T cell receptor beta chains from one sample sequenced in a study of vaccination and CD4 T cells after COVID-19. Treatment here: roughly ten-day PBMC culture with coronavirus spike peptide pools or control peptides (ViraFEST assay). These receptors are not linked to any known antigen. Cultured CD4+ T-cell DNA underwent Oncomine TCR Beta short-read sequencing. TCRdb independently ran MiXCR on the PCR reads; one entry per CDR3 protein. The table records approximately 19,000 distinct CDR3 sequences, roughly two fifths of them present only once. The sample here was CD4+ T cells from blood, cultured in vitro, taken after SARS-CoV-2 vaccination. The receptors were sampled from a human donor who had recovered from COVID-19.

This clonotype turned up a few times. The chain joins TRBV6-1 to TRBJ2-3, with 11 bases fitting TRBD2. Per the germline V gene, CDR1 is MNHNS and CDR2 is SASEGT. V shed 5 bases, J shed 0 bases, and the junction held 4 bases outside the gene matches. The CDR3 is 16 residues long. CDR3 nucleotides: TGTGCCAGCAGTCCTCGGACTAGCGGGAGCACAGATACGCAGTATTTT. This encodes CASSPRTSGSTDTQYF.

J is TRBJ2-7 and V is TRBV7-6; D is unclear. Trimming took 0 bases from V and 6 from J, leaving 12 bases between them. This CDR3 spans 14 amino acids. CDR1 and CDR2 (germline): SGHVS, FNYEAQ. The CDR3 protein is CASSLAYSSPEQYF. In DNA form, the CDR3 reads TGTGCCAGCAGCTTAGCCTATTCTTCTCCCGAGCAGTACTTC. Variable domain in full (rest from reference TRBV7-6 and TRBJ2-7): GAGVSQSPRYKVTKRGQDVALRCDPISGHVSLYWYRQALGQGPEFLTYFNYEAQQDKSGLPNDRFSAERPEGSISTLTIQRTEQRDSAMYRCASSLAYSSPEQYFGPGTRLTVT.

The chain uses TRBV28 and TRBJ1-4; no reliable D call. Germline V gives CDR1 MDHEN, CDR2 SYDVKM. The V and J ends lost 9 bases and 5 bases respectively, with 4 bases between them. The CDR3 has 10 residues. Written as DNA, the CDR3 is TGTGCCAGTGGGAATGAAAAACTGTTTTTT. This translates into CASGNEKLFF.

The CDR3 nucleotides are TGTGCCAGCAGCAAAGAGAGGCAGGCTAGCACAGATACGCAGTATTTT. This codes for CASSKERQASTDTQYF. The J gene is TRBJ2-3, the V gene TRBV21-1. TRBV21-1 is an annotated pseudogene. The CDR3 is 16 amino acids.

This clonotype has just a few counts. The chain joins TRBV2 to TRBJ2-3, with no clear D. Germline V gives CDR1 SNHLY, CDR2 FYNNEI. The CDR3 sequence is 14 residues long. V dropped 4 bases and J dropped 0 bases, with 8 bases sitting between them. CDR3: CASSVWISTDTQYF. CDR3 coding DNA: TGTGCCAGCAGTGTTTGGATTAGCACAGATACGCAGTATTTT.

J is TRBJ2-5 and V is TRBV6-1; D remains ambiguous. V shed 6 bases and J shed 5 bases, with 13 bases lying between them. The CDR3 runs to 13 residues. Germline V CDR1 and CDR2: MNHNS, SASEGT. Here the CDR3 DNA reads TGTGCCAGCAGAAACCTTGGTCGGGAGACCCAGTACTTC. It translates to CASRNLGRETQYF.

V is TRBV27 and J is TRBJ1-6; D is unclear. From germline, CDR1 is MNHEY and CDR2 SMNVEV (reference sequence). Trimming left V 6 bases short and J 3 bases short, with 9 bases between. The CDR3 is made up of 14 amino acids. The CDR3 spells CASRSDLYNSPLHF. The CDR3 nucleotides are TGTGCCAGCAGATCTGACCTCTATAATTCACCCCTCCACTTT.

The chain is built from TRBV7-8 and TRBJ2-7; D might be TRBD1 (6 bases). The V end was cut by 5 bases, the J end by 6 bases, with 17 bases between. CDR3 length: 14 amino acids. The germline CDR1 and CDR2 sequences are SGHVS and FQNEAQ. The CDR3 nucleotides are TGTGCCAGCAGCCGAACCGGGACAAGCCCCGAGCAGTACTTC. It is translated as CASSRTGTSPEQYF.

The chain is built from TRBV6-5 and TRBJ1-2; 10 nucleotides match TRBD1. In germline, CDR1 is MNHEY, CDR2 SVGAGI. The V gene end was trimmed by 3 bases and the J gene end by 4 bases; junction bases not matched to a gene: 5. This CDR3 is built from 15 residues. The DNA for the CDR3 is TGTGCCAGCAGTTATAGGGGACAGGGGACCTATGGCTACACCTTC. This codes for CASSYRGQGTYGYTF.

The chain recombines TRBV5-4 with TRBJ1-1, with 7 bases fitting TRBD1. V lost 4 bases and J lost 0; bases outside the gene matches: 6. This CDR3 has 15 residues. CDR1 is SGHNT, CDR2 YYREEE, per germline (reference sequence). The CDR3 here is CASSPETGLNTEAFF. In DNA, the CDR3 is TGTGCCAGCAGCCCCGAGACAGGGTTGAACACTGAAGCTTTCTTT.

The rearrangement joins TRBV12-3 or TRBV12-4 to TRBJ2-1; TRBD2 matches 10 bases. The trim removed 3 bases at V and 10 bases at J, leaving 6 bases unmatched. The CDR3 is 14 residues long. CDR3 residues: CASSLASGSWEQFF. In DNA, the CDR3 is TGTGCCAGCAGTTTGGCTAGCGGGAGCTGGGAGCAGTTCTTC.

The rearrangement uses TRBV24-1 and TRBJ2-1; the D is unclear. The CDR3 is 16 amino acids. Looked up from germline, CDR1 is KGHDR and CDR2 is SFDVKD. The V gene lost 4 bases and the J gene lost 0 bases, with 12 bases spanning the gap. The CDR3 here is CATSEHRDSSYNEQFF. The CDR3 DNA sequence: TGTGCCACCAGTGAACACCGCGATTCCTCCTACAATGAGCAGTTCTTC.

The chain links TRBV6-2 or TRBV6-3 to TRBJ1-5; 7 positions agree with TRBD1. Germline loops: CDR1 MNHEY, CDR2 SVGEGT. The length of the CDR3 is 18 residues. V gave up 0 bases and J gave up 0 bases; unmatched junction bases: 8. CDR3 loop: CASSYSLNRGYSNQPQHF. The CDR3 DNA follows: TGTGCCAGCAGTTACTCGTTGAACAGGGGCTATAGCAATCAGCCCCAGCATTTT.

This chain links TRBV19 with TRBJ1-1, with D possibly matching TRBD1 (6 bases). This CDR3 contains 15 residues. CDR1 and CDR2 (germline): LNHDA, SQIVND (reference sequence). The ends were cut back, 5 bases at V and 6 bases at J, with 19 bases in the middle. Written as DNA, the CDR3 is TGTGCCAGTAGTGTCGGGACACCCCGCGGCGCTGAAGCTTTCTTT. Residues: CASSVGTPRGAEAFF. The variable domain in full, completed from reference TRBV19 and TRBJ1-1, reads DGGITQSPKYLFRKEGQNVTLSCEQNLNHDAMYWYRQDPGQGLRLIYYSQIVNDFQKGDIAEGYSVSREKKESFPLTVTSAQKNPTAFYLCASSVGTPRGAEAFFGQGTRLTVV.

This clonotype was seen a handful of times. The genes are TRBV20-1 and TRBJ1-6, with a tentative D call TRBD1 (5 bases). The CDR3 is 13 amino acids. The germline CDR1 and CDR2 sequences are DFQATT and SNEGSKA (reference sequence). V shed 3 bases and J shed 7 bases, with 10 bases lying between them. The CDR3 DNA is TGCAGTGCTAGGGGGGAAGCAAATTCACCCCTCCACTTT. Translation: CSARGEANSPLHF.

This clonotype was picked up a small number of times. CDR3 residues: CASSPRGGAASTDTQYF. CDR3 nucleotide sequence: TGTGCCAGCAGCCCCCGTGGGGGGGCGGCTTCCACAGATACGCAGTATTTT. The chain links TRBV7-2 to TRBJ2-3, with a tentative D call TRBD2 (7 bases). This CDR3 is 17 amino acids long. CDR1 is SGHTA, CDR2 FQGNSA, per germline. V lost 5 bases to trimming and J lost 2 bases, with 20 bases between them.

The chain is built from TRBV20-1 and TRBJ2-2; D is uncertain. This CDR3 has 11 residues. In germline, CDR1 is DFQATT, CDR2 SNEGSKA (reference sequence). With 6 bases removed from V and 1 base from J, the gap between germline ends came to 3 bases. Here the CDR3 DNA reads TGCAGTGCAGAGAACACCGGGGAGCTGTTTTTT. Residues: CSAENTGELFF.

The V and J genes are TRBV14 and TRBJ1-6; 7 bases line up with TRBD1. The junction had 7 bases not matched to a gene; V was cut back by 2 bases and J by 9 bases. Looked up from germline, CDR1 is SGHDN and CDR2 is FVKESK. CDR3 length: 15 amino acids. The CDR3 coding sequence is TGTGCCAGCAGCCAAAACACAGGGGAGGGTTCACCCCTCCACTTT. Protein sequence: CASSQNTGEGSPLHF.

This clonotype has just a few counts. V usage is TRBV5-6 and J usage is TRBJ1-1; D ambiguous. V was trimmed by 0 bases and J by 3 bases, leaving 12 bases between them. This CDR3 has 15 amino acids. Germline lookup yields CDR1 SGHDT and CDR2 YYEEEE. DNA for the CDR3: TGTGCCAGCAGCTTGGGCCCACGGAGCGACACTGAAGCTTTCTTT. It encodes CASSLGPRSDTEAFF.

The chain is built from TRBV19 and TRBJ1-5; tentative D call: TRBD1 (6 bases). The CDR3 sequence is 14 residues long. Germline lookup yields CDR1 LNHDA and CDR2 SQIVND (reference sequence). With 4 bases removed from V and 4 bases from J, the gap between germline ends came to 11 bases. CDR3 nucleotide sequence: TGTGCCAGTAGTACCTTGGGGGCAAATCAGCCCCAGCATTTT. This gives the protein CASSTLGANQPQHF.

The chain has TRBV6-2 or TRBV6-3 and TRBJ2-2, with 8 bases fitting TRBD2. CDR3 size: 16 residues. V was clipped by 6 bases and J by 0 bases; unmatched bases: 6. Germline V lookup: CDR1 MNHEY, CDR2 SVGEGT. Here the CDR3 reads CASSLTSGANTGELFF. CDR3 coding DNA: TGTGCCAGCAGCCTCACTAGCGGAGCGAACACCGGGGAGCTGTTTTTT.

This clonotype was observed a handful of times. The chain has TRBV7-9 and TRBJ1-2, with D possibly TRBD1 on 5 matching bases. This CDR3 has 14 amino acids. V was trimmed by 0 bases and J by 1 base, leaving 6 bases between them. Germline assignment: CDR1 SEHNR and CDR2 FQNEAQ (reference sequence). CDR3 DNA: TGTGCCAGCAGCTTAGCGAGGGGTAACTATGGCTACACCTTC. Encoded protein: CASSLARGNYGYTF.

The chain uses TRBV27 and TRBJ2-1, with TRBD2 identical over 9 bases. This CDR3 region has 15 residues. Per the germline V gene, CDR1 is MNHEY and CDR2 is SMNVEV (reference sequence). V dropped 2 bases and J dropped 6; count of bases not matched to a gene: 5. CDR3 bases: TGTGCCAGCAGTTTACGGCTAGCGGGAATCAATGAGCAGTTCTTC. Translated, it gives CASSLRLAGINEQFF.

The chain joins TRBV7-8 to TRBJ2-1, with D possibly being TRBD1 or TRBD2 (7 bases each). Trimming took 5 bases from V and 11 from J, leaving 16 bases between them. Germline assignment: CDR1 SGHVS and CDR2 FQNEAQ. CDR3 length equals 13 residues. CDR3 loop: CASSPDREGKQFF. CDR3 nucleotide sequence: TGTGCCAGCAGCCCAGACAGGGAGGGGAAGCAGTTCTTC.

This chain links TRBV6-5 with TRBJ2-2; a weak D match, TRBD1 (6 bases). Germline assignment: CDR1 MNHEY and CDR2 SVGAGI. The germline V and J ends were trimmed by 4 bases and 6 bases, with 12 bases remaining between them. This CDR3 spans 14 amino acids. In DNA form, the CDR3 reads TGTGCCAGCAGTTTAATGGGGGCAGCCGGGGAGCTGTTTTTT. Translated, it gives CASSLMGAAGELFF.

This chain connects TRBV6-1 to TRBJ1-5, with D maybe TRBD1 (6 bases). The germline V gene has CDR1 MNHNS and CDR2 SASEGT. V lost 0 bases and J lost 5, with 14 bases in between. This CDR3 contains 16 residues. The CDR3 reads CASSEAQGGRHQPQHF. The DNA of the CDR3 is TGTGCCAGCAGTGAAGCGCAAGGGGGACGGCATCAGCCCCAGCATTTT.

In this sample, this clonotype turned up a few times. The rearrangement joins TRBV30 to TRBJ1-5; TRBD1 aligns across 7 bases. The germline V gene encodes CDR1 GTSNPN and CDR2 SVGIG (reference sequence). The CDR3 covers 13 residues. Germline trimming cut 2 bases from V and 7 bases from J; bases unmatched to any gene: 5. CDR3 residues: CAWSPGGRQPQHF. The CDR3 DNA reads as TGTGCCTGGAGTCCAGGGGGTAGACAGCCCCAGCATTTT. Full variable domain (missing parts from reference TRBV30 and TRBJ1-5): SQTIHQWPATLVQPVGSPLSLECTVEGTSNPNLYWYRQAAGRGLQLLFYSVGIGQISSEVPQNLSASRPQDRQFILSSKKLLLSDSGFYLCAWSPGGRQPQHFGDGTRLSIL.

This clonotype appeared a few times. CDR3 bases: TGTGCCAGCAGCGAACCGGGGGCCCAGGGCCTCCACTTT. Residues: CASSEPGAQGLHF. The J gene is TRBJ1-6, the V gene TRBV25-1; possible D gene TRBD1, 6 bases. Trimming pared 6 bases from V and 15 bases from J, leaving 18 bases between. Germline V lookup: CDR1 MGHDK, CDR2 SYGVNS. The CDR3 is made up of 13 amino acids.

The CDR3 is CAISALPPQETQYF. The CDR3 nucleotides read TGTGCCATCAGCGCGCTACCACCCCAAGAGACCCAGTACTTC. The chain combines TRBV10-3 with TRBJ2-5; D unresolved. CDR1 and CDR2 from the germline V gene are ENHRY and SYGVKD. Deletions cut 6 bases from V and 1 base from J, with 12 bases between. The CDR3 length is 14 residues.

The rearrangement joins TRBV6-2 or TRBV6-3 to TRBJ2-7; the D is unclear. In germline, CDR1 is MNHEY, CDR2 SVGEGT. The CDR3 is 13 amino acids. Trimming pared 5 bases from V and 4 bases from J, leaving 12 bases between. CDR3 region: CASSRIPGYEQYF. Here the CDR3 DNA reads TGTGCCAGCAGTCGGATACCGGGTTACGAGCAGTACTTC.